Shown below are 17 T cell receptor beta chains from a single sample sequenced in a study of T cell responses to AZD1222 COVID-19 vaccine. Here immunoSEQ multiplex PCR was the method, and the copy in TCRdb shows in-frame clones only, minus some. The repertoire consists of tens of thousands of clones, with roughly 84% occurring once and the leading ten covering approximately 25%. Source: peripheral blood, taken on day 0 of AZD1222 vaccination. The receptors originated from an adult in good health.

This clone was picked up a small number of times. V gene TRBV7-8 combines with J gene TRBJ2-7, with 7 bases matching TRBD1. V shed 5 bases and J 2 bases; nucleotides not matched to a gene: 9. The CDR3 is 15 residues long. CDR1 and CDR2 from the germline V gene are SGHVS and FQNEAQ. The CDR3 DNA reads TGTGCCAGCAGCCTTTTAACCGGGACAGCCTACGAGCAGTACTTC. Its translation is CASSLLTGTAYEQYF.

This chain joins TRBV4-2 and TRBJ1-4; D may be TRBD1 (5 bases). V lost 0 bases to trimming and J lost 4 bases, with 18 bases between them. CDR1 LGHNA and CDR2 YNFKEQ come from the germline V gene. The CDR3 is 18 amino acids. The CDR3 DNA reads TGTGCCAGCAGCCAAGATGTAGGGACGTCAGCGGGTAATGAAAAACTGTTTTTT. It specifies CASSQDVGTSAGNEKLFF.

This clone was seen just once. The rearrangement uses TRBV30 and TRBJ1-4; a weak D match, TRBD1 (5 bases). Germline CDR1 and CDR2: GTSNPN and SVGIG (reference sequence). Trimming took 5 bases from V and 4 from J, leaving 11 bases between them. This CDR3 comprises 13 residues. The CDR3, as DNA: TGTGCCTGGGTCGACAGTAATAATGAAAAACTGTTTTTT. Its translation is CAWVDSNNEKLFF.

This clone was recorded a few times. The genes are TRBV12-3 or TRBV12-4 and TRBJ2-1; 11 bases fit TRBD1. V dropped 5 bases and J dropped 10; count of bases not matched to a gene: 4. The CDR3 totals 13 residues. The CDR3 spells CASSGTGGEEQFF. The CDR3 DNA reads TGTGCCAGCAGTGGGACAGGGGGGGAAGAGCAGTTCTTC.

A remark on this clone: At one of its ends the junction is not consistent with the germline gene, which may arise from a read error. The genes are TRBV5-1 and TRBJ1-2; perhaps TRBD1 as D (5 bases). This CDR3 spans 12 amino acids. The germline V gene has CDR1 SGHRS and CDR2 YFSETQ. The CDR3 region is CASSLAGHGYTF. The CDR3 nucleotides are TGCGCCAGCAGTTTGGCAGGGCATGGCTACACCTTC.

The chain has TRBV5-1 and TRBJ2-7; D call uncertain. Per germline, CDR1 SGHRS and CDR2 YFSETQ. Between the trimmed V and J ends, which lost 0 bases and 2 bases, there was a span of 6 bases. This CDR3 comprises 13 residues. The CDR3 protein is CASSLGVAYEQYF. The CDR3 bases are TGCGCCAGCAGCTTGGGGGTCGCCTACGAGCAGTACTTC.

This clone has just a few counts. The rearrangement links TRBV9 to TRBJ1-4; D is perhaps TRBD1 (6 bases). The V gene's germline CDR1 is SGDLS and CDR2 YYNGEE. V lost 4 bases, J lost 7 bases, and 17 bases lay in between. This CDR3 has 15 amino acids. The CDR3 DNA is TGTGCCAGCAGCCCTACGGACAGCGGGAGTGAAAAACTGTTTTTT. Its protein is CASSPTDSGSEKLFF.

The chain couples TRBV27 to TRBJ1-1, with no clear D. CDR3 size: 11 residues. Trimming shortened V by 9 bases and J by 4 bases, and 9 bases separated the two germline ends. The germline V gene encodes CDR1 MNHEY and CDR2 SMNVEV (reference sequence). In nucleotides, the CDR3 is TGTGCCAGTAAGACAATCACTGAAGCTTTCTTT. It is translated as CASKTITEAFF.

DNA for the CDR3: TGCGCCAGCAGCCACCCGGGACTAGCGGGGGGCCCTACTTACTACGAGCAGTACTTC. Its protein product is CASSHPGLAGGPTYYEQYF. The rearrangement links TRBV4-1 to TRBJ2-7; 15 bases map to TRBD2. The CDR3 contains 19 residues. Trimming took 3 bases from V and 3 from J; bases not matched to a gene: 12. The germline gives CDR1 MGHRA, CDR2 YSYEKL.

The CDR3 region is CASSDNNQPQHF. CDR3 nucleotide sequence: TGTGCCAGCAGTGACAACAATCAGCCCCAGCATTTT. The chain combines TRBV25-1 with TRBJ1-5; no firm D call. The CDR3 totals 12 residues. In germline, CDR1 is MGHDK, CDR2 SYGVNS. The V end was cut by 3 bases, the J end by 3 bases, with 3 bases between.

This chain joins TRBV28 and TRBJ2-5; 7 bases are a match to TRBD1. Losses at the gene ends were 3 bases for V and 1 base for J; bases not matched to a gene: 5. Germline V gene sequence: CDR1 MDHEN, CDR2 SYDVKM. The length of the CDR3 is 15 residues. The DNA of the CDR3 is TGTGCCAGCAGTTTCCCGGGGACAGTCCAAGAGACCCAGTACTTC. Its protein is CASSFPGTVQETQYF.

This clone was observed a single time. The chain uses TRBV3-1 (or the pseudogene TRBV3-2) and TRBJ2-7; 8 nucleotides align to TRBD2. Germline assignment: CDR1 LGHDT and CDR2 YNNKEL (reference sequence). With V trimmed by 0 bases and J by 5 bases, 9 bases remained unmatched. The CDR3 is 16 amino acids. CDR3 amino acids: CASSQEPRGGIDEQYF. The CDR3, as DNA: TGTGCCAGCAGCCAAGAACCCCGGGGGGGCATCGACGAGCAGTACTTC.

This clone is medium-sized by share. The V call is TRBV6-5, the J call TRBJ2-2; D is uncertain. This CDR3 is built from 11 residues. Per germline, CDR1 MNHEY and CDR2 SVGAGI. The V and J ends lost 7 bases and 5 bases respectively, with 5 bases between them. CDR3 sequence reads: CASIRTGELFF. The CDR3 DNA is TGTGCCAGCATTAGGACCGGGGAGCTGTTTTTT.

The V gene is TRBV11-3, the J gene TRBJ2-2; D possibly uses TRBD1 or TRBD2 (6 bases each). The germline V and J ends were trimmed by 2 bases and 7 bases, with 17 bases remaining between them. This CDR3 is 16 amino acids long. CDR1 and CDR2 from the germline V gene are SGHNT and YENEEA. Here the CDR3 DNA reads TGTGCCAGCAGCTTATATGGAACACAGGGAGGCGGGGAGCTGTTTTTT. Protein sequence: CASSLYGTQGGGELFF.

The V call is TRBV3-1 (or the pseudogene TRBV3-2), the J call TRBJ1-1; no clear D gene. The V gene lost 1 base and the J gene lost 10 bases, with 7 bases spanning the gap. The germline V gene has CDR1 LGHDT and CDR2 YNNKEL (reference sequence). CDR3 size: 11 residues. This chain's CDR3 is CASSQAGGAFF. The CDR3 DNA sequence: TGTGCCAGCAGCCAAGCGGGTGGAGCTTTCTTT.

This sequence joins TRBV7-2 and TRBJ1-1; D call uncertain. Germline loops: CDR1 SGHTA, CDR2 FQGNSA. V lost 2 bases and J 8 bases, leaving 15 bases between the germline ends. CDR3 length: 14 residues. The CDR3 bases are TGTGCCAGCAGCTTACACCCCCTCCGCGGAGAAGCTTTCTTT. Translation: CASSLHPLRGEAFF.

The chain couples TRBV2 to TRBJ2-3, with D hard to call. The V end lost 7 bases, the J end lost 5 bases, and 13 bases lay between the germline ends. CDR1 is SNHLY, CDR2 FYNNEI, per germline. The CDR3 is made up of 13 amino acids. In DNA form, the CDR3 reads TGTGCCAGCACCCTTGGACGGATAGATACGCAGTATTTT. This sequence encodes CASTLGRIDTQYF.